Following are 2 T cell receptor beta chains from one sample sequenced in a study of cytomegalovirus exposure and HLA in healthy donors. PCR amplification relied on 60 Vbeta primers (plus 13 Jbeta primers). Here immunoSEQ multiplex PCR was the method, and the copy in TCRdb shows in-frame clones only, minus some. The data contain fewer than 140,000 clones, around 80% of them singletons. Input material: PBMCs. Receptor source: a man aged 40-49 years in good health and CMV-seronegative.

The genes are TRBV4-1 and TRBJ2-7; 7 nucleotides match TRBD1. Trimming cost V 1 base and J 3 bases; bases outside gene matches: 6. The CDR3 sequence is 15 residues long. From germline, CDR1 is MGHRA and CDR2 YSYEKL. CDR3 protein: CASSQAATGYYEQYF. The CDR3 bases are TGCGCCAGCAGCCAAGCCGCGACAGGGTACTACGAGCAGTACTTC.

This clone appeared once. CDR3 in amino acids: CASSSEQGANYGYTF. The CDR3 nucleotides read TGCGCCAGCAGTTCAGAACAGGGGGCTAACTATGGCTACACCTTC. The V call is TRBV5-1, the J call TRBJ1-2, with TRBD1 identical over 8 bases. Germline V gene sequence: CDR1 SGHRS, CDR2 YFSETQ. V trimming: 5 bases; J trimming: 0 bases; junction bases outside the gene matches: 6. The CDR3 covers 15 residues.